A single sample is the source of the 22 T cell receptor beta chains below, sequenced in a study of identical twins. TCRdb re-analysed the 5' RACE reads in MiXCR, keeping a single row per CDR3 protein. The table records some 500,000 distinct CDR3 sequences, less than 25% of them present only once. These data are also associated with another study on T cells expressing NK-cell markers.

Material for sequencing was CD4+ T cells sorted from blood. The receptors were gathered from a woman between 18 and 29 years old in good health.

For this clonotype: Being one base from a much bigger clone, this may be a read error. This sequence joins TRBV12-3 or TRBV12-4 and TRBJ1-2; no clear D. The CDR3 consists of 15 residues. CDR3 in DNA: TGTGCCAGCAGTTTAGGGCAGTCGGGGAACTATGGCTGCACCTTC. It translates to CASSLGQSGNYGCTF.

The chain links TRBV2 to TRBJ2-2; 7 bases line up with TRBD1. V shed 5 bases, J shed 6 bases, and the junction held 9 bases outside the gene matches. The CDR3 is 15 amino acids. Germline CDR1 reads SNHLY; CDR2 reads FYNNEI. Here the CDR3 DNA reads TGTGCCAGCAGTTTACAGGGGAGAGTGTCCGGGGAGCTGTTTTTT. Its translation is CASSLQGRVSGELFF.

This rearrangement joins TRBV7-8 to TRBJ1-5; no clear D. Looked up from germline, CDR1 is SGHVS and CDR2 is FQNEAQ. The CDR3 contains 15 residues. Between the trimmed V and J ends, which lost 0 bases and 2 bases, there was a span of 8 bases. CDR3 bases: TGTGCCAGCAGCTTAGCTCGAGGAGGCAATCAGCCCCAGCATTTT. Protein product: CASSLARGGNQPQHF. The full variable domain, its missing parts supplied by reference TRBV7-8 and TRBJ1-5, is GAGVSQSPRYKVAKRGQDVALRCDPISGHVSLFWYQQALGQGPEFLTYFQNEAQLDKSGLPSDRFFAERPEGSVSTLKIQRTQQEDSAVYLCASSLARGGNQPQHFGDGTRLSIL.

The chain is built from TRBV19 and TRBJ2-5; 7 bases are shared with TRBD2. Germline assignment: CDR1 LNHDA and CDR2 SQIVND (reference sequence). CDR3 size: 16 residues. The V and J ends lost 0 bases and 5 bases, in that order; junction bases with no gene match: 9. Here the CDR3 reads CASSIEGSGPRETQYF. In nucleotides, the CDR3 is TGTGCCAGTAGTATAGAGGGTAGCGGGCCTCGGGAGACCCAGTACTTC.

This clonotype occurred many times. This chain joins TRBV4-3 and TRBJ2-1, with D possibly being TRBD2 (7 bases). Trimming cost V 3 bases and J 7 bases, with 19 bases left between them. CDR1 LGHNA and CDR2 YSLEER come from the germline V gene. CDR3 length: 16 amino acids. CDR3 protein: CASSHPTGRGENEQFF. The CDR3 bases are TGCGCCAGCAGCCACCCGACGGGGAGGGGGGAAAATGAGCAGTTCTTC.

This clonotype was seen more than once but under ten times. The V and J genes are TRBV6-1 and TRBJ2-7, with TRBD2 as a possible D gene (6 bases). The CDR3 loop spans 15 amino acids. Germline CDR1 MNHNS, CDR2 SASEGT. V lost 6 bases and J lost 3, with 18 bases in between. The CDR3 reads CASREGPGQGYEQYF. As DNA, the CDR3 is TGTGCCAGCAGGGAGGGCCCCGGGCAGGGCTACGAGCAGTACTTC.

This clonotype was picked up many times. V and J are TRBV7-2 and TRBJ2-1; D may be TRBD1 or TRBD2 (5 bases each). The CDR3 spans 13 residues. V lost 1 base, J lost 10 bases, and 11 bases lay in between. From germline, CDR1 is SGHTA and CDR2 FQGNSA. Written as DNA, the CDR3 is TGTGCCAGCAGCTTAGATACCCGGGGCGAGCAGTTCTTC. Its protein is CASSLDTRGEQFF.

This clonotype was seen a handful of times. The chain has TRBV2 and TRBJ2-7; 8 nucleotides align to TRBD2. Trimming took 2 bases from V and 3 from J; bases not matched to a gene: 9. CDR3 length: 16 amino acids. From germline, CDR1 is SNHLY and CDR2 FYNNEI. CDR3 loop: CASSEFAGGLFYEQYF. The CDR3, as DNA: TGTGCCAGCAGTGAATTTGCGGGGGGACTATTCTACGAGCAGTACTTC. The whole variable domain, remainder taken from reference TRBV2 and TRBJ2-7, is EPEVTQTPSHQVTQMGQEVILRCVPISNHLYFYWYRQILGQKVEFLVSFYNNEISEKSEIFDDQFSVERPDGSNFTLKIRSTKLEDSAMYFCASSEFAGGLFYEQYFGPGTRLTVT.

This chain uses TRBV20-1 with TRBJ2-7; D call uncertain. Germline CDR1 is DFQATT and CDR2 is SNEGSKA (reference sequence). The CDR3 sequence is 12 residues long. Trimming took 4 bases from V and 3 from J, leaving 10 bases between them. CDR3 sequence reads: CSATNDGYEQYF. For the CDR3, the DNA is TGCAGTGCTACCAATGACGGCTACGAGCAGTACTTC.

The chain is built from TRBV20-1 and TRBJ1-1; 7 bases match TRBD1. The V gene's germline CDR1 is DFQATT and CDR2 SNEGSKA (reference sequence). V shed 4 bases, J shed 4 bases, and the junction held 9 bases outside the gene matches. The CDR3 runs 14 residues. The CDR3: CSAKTGTDGTEAFF. DNA of the CDR3: TGCAGTGCTAAGACAGGGACCGATGGCACTGAAGCTTTCTTT.

This clonotype was seen only a few times. V usage is TRBV11-2 and J usage is TRBJ1-4; D perhaps matches TRBD1 (6 bases). CDR1 and CDR2 from the germline V gene are SGHAT and FQNNGV. CDR3 length: 16 residues. The V gene lost 5 bases and the J gene lost 0 bases, with 13 bases spanning the gap. As DNA, the CDR3 is TGTGCCAGCAGCCGCGGACAGTTTGCAACTAATGAAAAACTGTTTTTT. This codes for CASSRGQFATNEKLFF.

This chain connects TRBV5-1 to TRBJ2-3; D is undetermined. Deletions cut 4 bases from V and 14 bases from J, with 14 bases between. CDR3 length: 11 residues. Germline CDR1 reads SGHRS; CDR2 reads YFSETQ. The CDR3 reads CASSDGGRVYF. In nucleotides, the CDR3 is TGCGCCAGCAGCGATGGTGGACGCGTGTATTTT.

Written as DNA, the CDR3 is TGTGCCAGCAGGTCTTCAGGGGGCTTACATGGCTACACCTTC. Amino acid sequence: CASRSSGGLHGYTF. The V gene is TRBV25-1, the J gene TRBJ1-2, with 8 positions matching TRBD1. The ends lost 6 bases at V and 6 bases at J; junction bases unmatched: 9. The germline gives CDR1 MGHDK, CDR2 SYGVNS. There are 14 residues in the CDR3.

The table lists this clonotype with a few counts. This chain uses TRBV6-5 with TRBJ1-1; D uncertain. The CDR3 has 14 residues. Germline V gives CDR1 MNHEY, CDR2 SVGAGI. Between the trimmed V and J ends, which lost 2 bases and 5 bases, there was a span of 12 bases. The CDR3 coding sequence is TGTGCCAGCAGTTACAAGTCGGCGGGGACTGAAGCTTTCTTT. Amino acids: CASSYKSAGTEAFF.

The sample holds a few counts of this clonotype. The gene calls are TRBV19 and TRBJ2-7; D is uncertain. Germline lookup yields CDR1 LNHDA and CDR2 SQIVND (reference sequence). The CDR3 covers 11 residues. V lost 5 bases, J lost 8 bases, and 10 bases lay in between. CDR3 loop: CASSDRSQQYF. The CDR3 bases are TGTGCCAGTAGTGACCGGAGTCAGCAGTACTTC.

The chain couples TRBV4-3 to TRBJ2-1, with 7 bases that match TRBD2. This CDR3 spans 16 amino acids. The J segment lost 1 base and the V segment lost 6 bases, leaving 9 bases of the junction unmatched. The germline gives CDR1 LGHNA, CDR2 YSLEER. The CDR3 nucleotides read TGCGCCAGCAGTCTCCAATGGGGGGGGTCCTACAATGAGCAGTTCTTC. Amino acid sequence: CASSLQWGGSYNEQFF.

This CDR3 reads CASSWRASTDTQYF. Here the CDR3 DNA reads TGCGCCAGCAGTTGGAGGGCCAGCACAGATACGCAGTATTTT. This sequence joins TRBV10-1 and TRBJ2-3; D possibly corresponds to TRBD2 (6 bases). V dropped 5 bases and J dropped 0 bases, with 9 bases sitting between them. Germline V gives CDR1 WNHNN, CDR2 SYGVQD (reference sequence). The CDR3 is made up of 14 amino acids.

This clonotype has more than one count but fewer than ten. This chain uses TRBV20-1 with TRBJ1-1; the D is unclear. Trimming left V 0 bases short and J 5 bases short, with 10 bases between. This CDR3 comprises 13 residues. Looked up from germline, CDR1 is DFQATT and CDR2 is SNEGSKA (reference sequence). CDR3 coding DNA: TGCAGTGCTAGAGACAGCCGGAGAACTGAAGCTTTCTTT. Translated, it gives CSARDSRRTEAFF.

The CDR3 coding sequence is TGTGCCAGCAGCGCCTCCTTAGGGAACACTGAAGCTTTCTTT. Its protein is CASSASLGNTEAFF. The chain joins TRBV7-6 to TRBJ1-1; no clear D gene. Trimming pared 5 bases from V and 1 base from J, leaving 11 bases between. The CDR3 covers 14 residues. Germline V gene sequence: CDR1 SGHVS, CDR2 FNYEAQ.

This clonotype was seen more than once but under ten times. The rearrangement links TRBV29-1 to TRBJ2-5; tentative D call: TRBD1 (7 bases). Germline V gives CDR1 SQVTM, CDR2 ANQGSEA. Trimming removed 4 bases at V and 6 bases at J, with 24 bases between. CDR3 size: 16 residues. The DNA for the CDR3 is TGCAGCGTTGGTAGGAGGGGACAGACCCGCCGACAGACCCAGTACTTC. Protein product: CSVGRRGQTRRQTQYF.

This chain connects TRBV6-2 or TRBV6-3 to TRBJ2-1; 13 bases match TRBD2. This CDR3 has 15 amino acids. Germline V gene sequence: CDR1 MNHEY, CDR2 SVGEGT. Unmatched junction bases numbered 4, after V lost 2 bases and J lost 9 bases. The CDR3 sequence is CASSYRTSGSGEQFF. For the CDR3, the DNA is TGTGCCAGCAGTTACCGGACTAGCGGGAGCGGTGAGCAGTTCTTC.

This clonotype was observed many times. The V and J genes are TRBV12-3 or TRBV12-4 and TRBJ2-7; D ambiguous. The CDR3 extends over 12 amino acids. Trimming shortened V by 4 bases and J by 2 bases, and 6 bases separated the two germline ends. CDR3 nucleotide sequence: TGTGCCAGCAGTTCCCGGCCCTACGAGCAGTACTTC. This translates into CASSSRPYEQYF.